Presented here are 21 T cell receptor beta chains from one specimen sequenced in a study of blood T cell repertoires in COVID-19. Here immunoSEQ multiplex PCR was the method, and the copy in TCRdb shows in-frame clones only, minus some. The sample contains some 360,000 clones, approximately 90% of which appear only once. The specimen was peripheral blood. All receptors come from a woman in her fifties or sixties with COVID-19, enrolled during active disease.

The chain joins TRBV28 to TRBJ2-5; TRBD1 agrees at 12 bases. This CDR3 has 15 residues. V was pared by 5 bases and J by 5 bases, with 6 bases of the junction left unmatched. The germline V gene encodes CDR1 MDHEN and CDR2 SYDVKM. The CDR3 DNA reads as TGTGCCAGCAGTCGGGGGACAGGGGGCCGGGAGACCCAGTACTTC. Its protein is CASSRGTGGRETQYF.

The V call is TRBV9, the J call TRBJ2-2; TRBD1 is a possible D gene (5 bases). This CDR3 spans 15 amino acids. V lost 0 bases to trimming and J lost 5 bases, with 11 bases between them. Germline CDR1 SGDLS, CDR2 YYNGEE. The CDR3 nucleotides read TGTGCCAGCAGCGTAGTAGGGGTAGGGACCGGGGAGCTGTTTTTT. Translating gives CASSVVGVGTGELFF.

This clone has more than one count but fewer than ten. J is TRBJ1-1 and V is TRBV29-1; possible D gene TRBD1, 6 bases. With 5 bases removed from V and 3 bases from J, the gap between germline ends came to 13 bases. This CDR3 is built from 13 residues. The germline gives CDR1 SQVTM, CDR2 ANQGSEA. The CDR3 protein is CSVTAGGYTEAFF. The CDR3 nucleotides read TGCAGCGTTACAGCGGGGGGCTACACTGAAGCTTTCTTT.

Here the CDR3 reads CASSALGQAPGAQYF. In DNA form, the CDR3 reads TGTGCCAGCAGTGCGCTTGGACAGGCCCCAGGGGCCCAGTACTTC. The rearrangement joins TRBV25-1 to TRBJ2-5; 7 nucleotides agree with TRBD1. The CDR3 is made up of 15 amino acids. Germline assignment: CDR1 MGHDK and CDR2 SYGVNS. V lost 4 bases and J lost 9; bases outside the gene matches: 14.

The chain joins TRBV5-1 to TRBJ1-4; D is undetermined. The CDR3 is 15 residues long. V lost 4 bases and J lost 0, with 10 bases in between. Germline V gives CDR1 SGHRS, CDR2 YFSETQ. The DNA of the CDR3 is TGCGCCAGCAGCCAGAGCGTCGCAACTAATGAAAAACTGTTTTTT. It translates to CASSQSVATNEKLFF.

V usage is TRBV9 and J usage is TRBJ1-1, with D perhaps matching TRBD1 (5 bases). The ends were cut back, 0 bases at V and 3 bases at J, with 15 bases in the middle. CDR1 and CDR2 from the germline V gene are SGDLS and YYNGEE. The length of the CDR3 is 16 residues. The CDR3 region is CASSVGQGGVDTEAFF. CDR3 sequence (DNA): TGTGCCAGCAGCGTAGGGCAGGGAGGCGTGGACACTGAAGCTTTCTTT.

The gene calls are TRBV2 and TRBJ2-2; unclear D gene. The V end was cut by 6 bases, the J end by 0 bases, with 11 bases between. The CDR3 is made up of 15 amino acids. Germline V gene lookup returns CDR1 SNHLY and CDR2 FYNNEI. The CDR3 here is CASSEWATNTGELFF. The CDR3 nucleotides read TGTGCCAGCAGCGAATGGGCTACGAACACCGGGGAGCTGTTTTTT.

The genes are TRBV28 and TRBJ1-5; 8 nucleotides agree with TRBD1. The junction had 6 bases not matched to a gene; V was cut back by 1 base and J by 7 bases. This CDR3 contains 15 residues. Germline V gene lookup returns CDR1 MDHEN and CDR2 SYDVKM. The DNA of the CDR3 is TGTGCCAGCAGTTTATTTGGACAGGGACAACAGCCCCAGCATTTT. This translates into CASSLFGQGQQPQHF.

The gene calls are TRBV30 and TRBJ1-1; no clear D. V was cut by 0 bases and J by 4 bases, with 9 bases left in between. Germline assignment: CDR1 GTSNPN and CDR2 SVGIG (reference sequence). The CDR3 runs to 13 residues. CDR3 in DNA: TGTGCCTGGAGTGTGAGCTTTACCACTGAAGCTTTCTTT. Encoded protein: CAWSVSFTTEAFF.

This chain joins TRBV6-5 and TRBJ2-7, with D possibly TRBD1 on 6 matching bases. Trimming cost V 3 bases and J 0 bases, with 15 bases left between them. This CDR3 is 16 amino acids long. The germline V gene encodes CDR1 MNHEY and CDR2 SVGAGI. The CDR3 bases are TGTGCCAGCAGTTATTTTGGGGGCGACAGCTCCTACGAGCAGTACTTC. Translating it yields CASSYFGGDSSYEQYF.

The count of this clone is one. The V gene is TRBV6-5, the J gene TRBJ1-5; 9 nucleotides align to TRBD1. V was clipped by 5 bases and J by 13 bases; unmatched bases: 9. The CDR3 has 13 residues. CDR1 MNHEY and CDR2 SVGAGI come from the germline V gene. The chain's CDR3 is CASSTTRTGAQHF. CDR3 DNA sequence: TGTGCCAGCAGTACCACTCGGACAGGGGCGCAGCATTTT.

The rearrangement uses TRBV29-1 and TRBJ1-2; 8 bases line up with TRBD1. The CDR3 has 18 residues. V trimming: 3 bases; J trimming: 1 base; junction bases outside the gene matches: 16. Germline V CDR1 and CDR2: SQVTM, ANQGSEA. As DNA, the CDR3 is TGCAGCGTTGATTTGCAGGGGGCGAGCTACCGACTTAACTATGGCTACACCTTC. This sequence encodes CSVDLQGASYRLNYGYTF.

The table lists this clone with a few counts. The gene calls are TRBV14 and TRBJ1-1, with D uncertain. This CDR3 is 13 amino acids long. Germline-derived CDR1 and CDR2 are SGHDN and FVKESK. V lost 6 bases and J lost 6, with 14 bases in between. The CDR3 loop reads CASSPLFPSEAFF. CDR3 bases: TGTGCCAGCAGTCCTCTTTTTCCCTCTGAAGCTTTCTTT.

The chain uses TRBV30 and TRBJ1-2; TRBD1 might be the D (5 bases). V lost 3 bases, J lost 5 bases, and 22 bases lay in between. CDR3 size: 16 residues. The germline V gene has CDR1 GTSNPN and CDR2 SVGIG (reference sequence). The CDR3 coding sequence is TGTGCCTGGAGAGTAGCAGGGAATCTTCCGGTGTATGGCTACACCTTC. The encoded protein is CAWRVAGNLPVYGYTF.

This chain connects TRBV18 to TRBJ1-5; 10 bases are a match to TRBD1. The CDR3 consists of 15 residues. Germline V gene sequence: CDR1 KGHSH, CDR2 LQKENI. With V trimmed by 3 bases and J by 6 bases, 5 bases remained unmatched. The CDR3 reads CASSPGQGDLQPQHF. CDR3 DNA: TGTGCCAGCTCACCCGGACAGGGGGACCTTCAGCCCCAGCATTTT.

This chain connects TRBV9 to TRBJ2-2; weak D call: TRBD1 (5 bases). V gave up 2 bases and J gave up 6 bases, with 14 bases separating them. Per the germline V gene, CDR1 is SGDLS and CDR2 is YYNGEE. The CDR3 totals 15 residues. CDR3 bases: TGTGCCAGCAGCGTCCCAGGGATGGCCGCCGGGGAGCTGTTTTTT. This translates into CASSVPGMAAGELFF.

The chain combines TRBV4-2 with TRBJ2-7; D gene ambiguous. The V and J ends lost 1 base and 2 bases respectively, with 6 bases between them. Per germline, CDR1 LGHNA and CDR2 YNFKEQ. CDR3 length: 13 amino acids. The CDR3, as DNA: TGTGCCAGCAGCCAAGCCGTAGCCTACGAGCAGTACTTC. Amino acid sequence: CASSQAVAYEQYF.

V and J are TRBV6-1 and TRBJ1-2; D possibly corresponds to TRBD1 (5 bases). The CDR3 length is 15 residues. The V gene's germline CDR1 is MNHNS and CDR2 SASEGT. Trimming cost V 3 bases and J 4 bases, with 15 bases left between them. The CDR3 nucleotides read TGTGCCAGCAGTGAGACAGTTGCCCCCTCCTATGGCTACACCTTC. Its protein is CASSETVAPSYGYTF.

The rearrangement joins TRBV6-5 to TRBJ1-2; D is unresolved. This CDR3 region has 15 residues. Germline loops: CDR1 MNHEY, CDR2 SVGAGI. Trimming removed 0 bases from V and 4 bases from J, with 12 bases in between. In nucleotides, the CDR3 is TGTGCCAGCAGTTACTCGACTCCCCGCAGCTATGGCTACACCTTC. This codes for CASSYSTPRSYGYTF.

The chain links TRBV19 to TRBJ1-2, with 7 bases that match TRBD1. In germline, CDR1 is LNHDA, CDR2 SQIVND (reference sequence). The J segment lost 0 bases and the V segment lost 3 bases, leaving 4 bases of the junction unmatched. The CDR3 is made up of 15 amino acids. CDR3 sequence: CASSIPGTANYGYTF. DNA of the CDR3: TGTGCCAGTAGTATCCCTGGGACAGCTAACTATGGCTACACCTTC.

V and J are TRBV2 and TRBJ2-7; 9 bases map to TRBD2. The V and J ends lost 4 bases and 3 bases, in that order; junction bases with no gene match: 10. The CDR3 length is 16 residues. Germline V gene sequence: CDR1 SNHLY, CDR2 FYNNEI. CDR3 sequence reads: CASSGRSGGRVYEQYF. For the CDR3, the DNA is TGTGCCAGCAGTGGCCGAAGCGGGGGGCGGGTCTACGAGCAGTACTTC.